These T cell receptor beta chains were read from a single sample in a study of tumor-infiltrating lymphocytes in primary liver carcinoma. TCRdb passed the multiplex PCR reads through MiXCR, listing each CDR3 protein once. The sample lists roughly 80,000 distinct CDR3 sequences, 71% occurring once. Sequencing used liver tumor tissue from sampling region 4. These receptors came from a woman aged 55-75 years with primary liver carcinoma and hepatitis B virus infection. The CDR3 runs from the conserved cysteine through the conserved F or W. A D gene is named only where the DNA matches it firmly. Clone size appears in some rows only: once, few, many, or a class for an expanded clone.

>12|-|TRBJ1-2|TRBV30|-
TGTGCCTGGGACGATGGAAACTATGGCTACACCTTC
CAWDDGNYGYTF
>14|-|TRBJ1-3|TRBV5-1|-
TGCGTCAGCAGCTTGGTTGGCTCTGGAGACACCATATATTTT
CVSSLVGSGDTIYF
>15|-|TRBJ1-2|TRBV14|-
TGTGCCAGCGGCCTTCCCGGGACGCTGACCTATGGCTACACCTTC
CASGLPGTLTYGYTF
>17|TRBD2|TRBJ2-1|TRBV6-5|-
TGTGCCAGCAGTTCTCCCAGACTAGCGGGGGTAGGCAATGAGCAGTTCTTC
CASSSPRLAGVGNEQFF
>14|-|TRBJ2-2|TRBV11-1|-
TGTGCCAGCAGACCGAGCCTTGGTACCGGGGAGCTGTCTTTT
CASRPSLGTGELSF
>15|-|TRBJ2-2|TRBV5-6|-
TGTACCAGCAGCCACGCACAGGGAGGGACCGGGGAGCTGTTTTTT
CTSSHAQGGTGELFF
>17|TRBD2|TRBJ2-2|TRBV29-1|few
TGCAGCGTTGGGGCGGATGGTAGCGGGAGGGATCACGGGGTGCTGTTTTTT
CSVGADGSGRDHGVLFF
>16|-|TRBJ1-3|TRBV7-8|many
TGTGCCAGCAGCTTAGGGAGCTTCGACTCTGGAAACACCATATATTTT
CASSLGSFDSGNTIYF
>13|-|TRBJ2-7|TRBV7-9|-
TGTACCAGCTCCTGGGGCAGGGACAACGAGCGGTACTTC
CTSSWGRDNERYF
>14|-|TRBJ2-7|TRBV18|-
TGTGCCAGCTCACCACCTTCGCAGCGGGACGAGCAGTACTTC
CASSPPSQRDEQYF
>13|-|TRBJ1-1|TRBV11-3|-
TGTGTCAGTAGCTTAGAGGCGGTTACCCGGGCTTTCTTT
CVSSLEAVTRAFF
>13|-|TRBJ1-2|TRBV11-2|-
TGTGCCAACAGCCCGGACAGAATCTATGGCTACATCTTT
CANSPDRIYGYIF
>14|-|TRBJ2-3|TRBV4-2|-
TGTGCCAGCAGCCAAGTTAGGGGAACAGATACGCAGTATTTT
CASSQVRGTDTQYF
>19|TRBD1|TRBJ2-7|TRBV4-1|-
TGCGCCAGCAGCCCTCGGGACAGGGGGTCGGTACTACGGGCCTACGAGCAGTACTTC
CASSPRDRGSVLRAYEQYF
>17|TRBD1|TRBJ1-4|TRBV5-1|-
TGCGCCAGCAGCCTGAACCCTCCCGGGACAGGGTACAAAAAACTGTTTTTT
CASSLNPPGTGYKKLFF
>15|-|TRBJ2-2|TRBV10-3|-
TGTGCCTTCAGTGACGGCTCAGGAGGCACGGGGGAGCTGTTTTTT
CAFSDGSGGTGELFF
>13|-|TRBJ1-5|TRBV11-2|-
TGTGCCAGCATCGCAGGACCATTTTCGCCCCAGCATTTT
CASIAGPFSPQHF
>14|TRBD1|TRBJ2-7|TRBV4-1|-
TGCGGCAGCAGCCCGACAGGGGTGGTCTACGGGCAGTACTTC
CGSSPTGVVYGQYF
>15|TRBD1|TRBJ2-2|TRBV18|-
TGTGCCAGCTCACCCTCAATGACAGGGCCCGGGGAGCTGTTTTTT
CASSPSMTGPGELFF
>15|TRBD2|TRBJ2-1|TRBV29-1|many
TGCAGCGTTGCAGGACGTAGCGGGAAGAACAATGAGCAGTTCTTC
CSVAGRSGKNNEQFF
>16|-|TRBJ2-2|TRBV5-4|-
TGTACCAGCATCTTGAGCGGAAAGGCGGGCACCGGGGAGCTGTTTTTT
CTSILSGKAGTGELFF
>13|TRBD2|TRBJ2-7|TRBV11-2|large
TGTGCCAGCAGCTTAACTAGCGGGAGCGAGCAGTACTTC
CASSLTSGSEQYF
>15|TRBD2|TRBJ2-2|TRBV6-5|-
TGTGCCAGCAGTTACGGGCGGGGGGGCGCCGGGGGGCTGTTTTTT
CASSYGRGGAGGLFF
>14|-|TRBJ2-5|TRBV7-3|few
TGTGCCAGCAGCTTAACAGCAGGGGTAGAGACCCAGTACTTC
CASSLTAGVETQYF
>14|-|TRBJ1-2|TRBV7-9|many
TGTGCCAGCAGTACAATCACGATTAACTATGGCTACACCTTC
CASSTITINYGYTF
>16|-|TRBJ2-7|TRBV7-9|many
TGTGCCAGCAGCCCTGGGGGGGCAGGGCGCATCTACGAGCAGTACTTC
CASSPGGAGRIYEQYF
>16|TRBD1|TRBJ1-5|TRBV5-1|many
TGCGCCAGCAGCTTGGGGACAGGGGGCGGCAATCAGCCCCAGCATTTT
CASSLGTGGGNQPQHF
>15|TRBD2|TRBJ2-1|TRBV28|-
TGTGTCAGCAGTTTATTAGTAGGGAGGGTCAATGAGCAGTTCTTC
CVSSLLVGRVNEQFF
>14|-|TRBJ2-2|TRBV28|many
TGTGCCAGCAGTACCACCAGGGGCTCTGGGGAGCTGTTTTTT
CASSTTRGSGELFF
>15|-|TRBJ2-6|TRBV6-5|-
TGTGCCAGCAGTTACATGGGCTCTGGGACCAACGTCCTGACTTTC
CASSYMGSGTNVLTF
>14|TRBD2|TRBJ2-3|TRBV20-1|-
TGCAGTGCAAGGACTAGCGGGAGGACAGATACGCAGTATTTT
CSARTSGRTDTQYF
>15|TRBD1|TRBJ2-7|TRBV4-2|-
TGTGCCAGCAGTCAAGGCTCGGACAGGGCCTACGAGCGGTACTTC
CASSQGSDRAYERYF
>17|TRBD2|TRBJ2-1|TRBV11-3|once
TGTGCCAGCGGCCTAGGTCGGGGGGAGTGGGGTGTCGATGAGCGGTTCTTC
CASGLGRGEWGVDERFF
>16|TRBD1|TRBJ1-5|TRBV6-1|-
TGTGCCAGTACCCCCACCCGGGACAGGGGGACTCAGCCCCAGCATTTT
CASTPTRDRGTQPQHF
>13|-|TRBJ1-6|TRBV11-2|-
TGTGCCACCAGCTTGGGGTTTAATTCACCCCACCACTTT
CATSLGFNSPHHF
>11|-|TRBJ2-5|TRBV12-3/TRBV12-4|-
TGTGCTAGCACTTTCTACGAGACCCAGTACTTC
CASTFYETQYF
>13|-|TRBJ2-1|TRBV30|many
TGTGCCTGGATGGGGGATTTCTACAATGAGCAGTTCTTC
CAWMGDFYNEQFF
>13|-|TRBJ2-3|TRBV10-1|-
TGCGCCAACAGTCAGGATAGCGATCAGCCCCAGTATTTT
CANSQDSDQPQYF
>19|-|TRBJ2-4|TRBV9|-
TGTGCCGTGTCGGGATTTGAGGGCTTCACTACACTAGCCAAAAACATTCAGTACTTC
CAVSGFEGFTTLAKNIQYF
>15|TRBD1|TRBJ2-7|TRBV11-3|-
TGTGCCAGCAGCCTCGGGACAGGGGGTAACTACGATCAGTACTTC
CASSLGTGGNYDQYF
>17|-|TRBJ2-1|TRBV11-2|-
TGTGCCAGCAGCTTACGGCCGGGACGGAGATTCTACAGTGAGCAGCTCTTC
CASSLRPGRRFYSEQLF
>17|TRBD1|TRBJ1-6|TRBV4-2|once
TGTGCCAGCAGCCAAGACCGGCGTGGGACAGTGTCCTCACCCCTCTACTTC
CASSQDRRGTVSSPLYF
>12|TRBD1|TRBJ1-6|TRBV6-1|-
TGTGCCGGCAGGACAGGAAATTCGCCCCTCCTCTTT
CAGRTGNSPLLF
>15|TRBD2|TRBJ2-1|TRBV29-1|-
TGCAGAGTTTCGACTAGCGGGAGAGTAAACAATGAGCAGTTCTTT
CRVSTSGRVNNEQFF
>14|-|TRBJ1-1|TRBV5-1|-
TGCGCCCGCCGCTTGGAGGAGGCAAACACTGAAGCTTTCTTT
CARRLEEANTEAFF
>16|-|TRBJ2-6|TRBV5-5|-
TGTACCAGCAGCTCGGGACTTACCTCTGGGGCCAACGTCCTGAACTTC
CTSSSGLTSGANVLNF
>16|-|TRBJ2-1|TRBV9|-
TGTACCAGCAGCGTAGAAGCAACTAACTCGTACAATGAGCAGTTCTTC
CTSSVEATNSYNEQFF
>12|-|TRBJ2-7|TRBV28|-
TGTGCCGGCAGTAAGGGCTCCTACGAGAAGTACTTC
CAGSKGSYEKYF